The 27 T cell receptor beta chains below come from one sample, sequenced in a study of cytomegalovirus exposure and HLA in healthy donors. The table came from immunoSEQ multiplex PCR; TCRdb's copy has only in-frame clones and leaves some out. This table holds under 200,000 clones, 80% to 90% found once. The specimen was PBMCs. Receptors were obtained from a woman in her thirties in good health and CMV-seronegative.

The chain uses TRBV19 and TRBJ2-3; D remains unclear. Germline assignment: CDR1 LNHDA and CDR2 SQIVND (reference sequence). V gave up 3 bases and J gave up 2 bases, with 3 bases separating them. The CDR3 extends over 12 amino acids. CDR3 DNA sequence: TGTGCCAGTAGTATCAACACAGATACGCAGTATTTT. Its translation is CASSINTDTQYF.

The V gene is TRBV6-4, the J gene TRBJ1-5; D not certain. The V end lost 10 bases, the J end lost 0 bases, and 19 bases lay between the germline ends. This CDR3 spans 16 amino acids. Per germline, CDR1 MRHNA and CDR2 SNTAGT. CDR3 nucleotides: TGTGCCACCGACAAACACAACGGTGATAGCAATCAGCCCCAGCATTTT. It is translated as CATDKHNGDSNQPQHF.

The rearrangement joins TRBV28 to TRBJ2-7; a weak D match, TRBD2 (7 bases). V shed 7 bases and J shed 6 bases, with 19 bases lying between them. The germline CDR1 and CDR2 sequences are MDHEN and SYDVKM. The CDR3 consists of 14 residues. CDR3 loop: CASTPTGGLVEQYF. CDR3 sequence (DNA): TGTGCCAGCACGCCGACCGGGGGGCTCGTCGAGCAGTACTTC.

The CDR3 protein is CASSLFFRPGTDTQYF. Here the CDR3 DNA reads TGTGCCAGCAGCTTATTTTTTCGGCCTGGCACAGATACGCAGTATTTT. This chain uses TRBV7-2 with TRBJ2-3; D gene ambiguous. V lost 2 bases to trimming and J lost 1 base, with 13 bases between them. Germline CDR1 SGHTA, CDR2 FQGNSA. CDR3 size: 16 residues.

V is TRBV7-6 and J is TRBJ2-7, with D perhaps matching TRBD2 (6 bases). The germline V and J ends were trimmed by 1 base and 0 bases, with 10 bases remaining between them. Germline V gene data show CDR1 as SGHVS and CDR2 as FNYEAQ. CDR3 size: 15 residues. The CDR3 DNA is TGTGCCAGCAGCTTAGGCGGGGCCTACTCCTACGAGCAGTACTTC. Translating gives CASSLGGAYSYEQYF. The whole variable domain, filled in from reference TRBV7-6 and TRBJ2-7, reads GAGVSQSPRYKVTKRGQDVALRCDPISGHVSLYWYRQALGQGPEFLTYFNYEAQQDKSGLPNDRFSAERPEGSISTLTIQRTEQRDSAMYRCASSLGGAYSYEQYFGPGTRLTVT.

A few counts support this clone. The chain carries TRBV4-3 and TRBJ1-6; 7 nucleotides line up with TRBD1. The V segment lost 4 bases and the J segment 12 bases; nucleotides outside the gene matches: 12. Germline V gene sequence: CDR1 LGHNA, CDR2 YSLEER. The CDR3 extends over 15 amino acids. The CDR3 sequence is CASSRIWTGQEPLHF. The CDR3 DNA reads TGCGCCAGCAGCCGAATATGGACAGGCCAAGAACCCCTCCACTTT.

CDR3 DNA: TGTGCCAGCGCCACATATCGCAATCAGCCCCAGCATTTT. It codes for CASATYRNQPQHF. The rearrangement uses TRBV27 and TRBJ1-5; D gene ambiguous. The CDR3 sequence is 13 residues long. Trimming pared 8 bases from V and 2 bases from J, leaving 10 bases between. Looked up from germline, CDR1 is MNHEY and CDR2 is SMNVEV (reference sequence).

The rearrangement links TRBV30 to TRBJ2-7; maybe TRBD2 (6 bases). This CDR3 has 13 residues. Per germline, CDR1 GTSNPN and CDR2 SVGIG (reference sequence). V was clipped by 5 bases and J by 2 bases, with 13 bases between them. CDR3: CAWDGGTPYEQYF. The CDR3 DNA sequence: TGTGCCTGGGACGGAGGGACCCCCTACGAGCAGTACTTC.

This clone was detected once. This chain uses TRBV30 with TRBJ1-2; 9 bases map to TRBD1. CDR1 and CDR2 from the germline V gene are GTSNPN and SVGIG (reference sequence). The length of the CDR3 is 13 residues. The J segment lost 4 bases and the V segment lost 1 base, leaving 1 base of the junction unmatched. For the CDR3, the DNA is TGTGCCTGGAGTGGGGGACAGGGCTATGGCTACACCTTC. Translating it yields CAWSGGQGYGYTF.

The chain recombines TRBV7-9 with TRBJ2-7; 11 nucleotides match TRBD2. V trimming: 5 bases; J trimming: 2 bases; junction bases outside the gene matches: 8. CDR3 size: 16 residues. The V gene's germline CDR1 is SEHNR and CDR2 FQNEAQ (reference sequence). CDR3 in DNA: TGTGCCAGCAGCCCACCCTCTAGCGGGAGGACCTACGAGCAGTACTTC. It specifies CASSPPSSGRTYEQYF.

The chain is built from TRBV7-2 and TRBJ2-7; 8 nucleotides agree with TRBD2. The CDR3 is 14 amino acids. CDR1 and CDR2 (germline): SGHTA, FQGNSA. J lost 5 bases, V lost 3 bases, and 6 bases had no gene match. CDR3: CASSFERETHEQYF. CDR3 bases: TGTGCCAGCAGCTTCGAGCGGGAGACCCACGAGCAGTACTTC.

This sequence joins TRBV5-6 and TRBJ2-6, with D possibly called TRBD1 or TRBD2 (5 bases each). The V gene lost 3 bases and the J gene lost 0 bases, with 7 bases spanning the gap. Germline CDR1 reads SGHDT; CDR2 reads YYEEEE. The CDR3 length is 15 residues. The CDR3 region has the DNA TGTGCCAGCAGCTGGGGGAACTCTGGGGCCAACGTCCTGACTTTC. As protein: CASSWGNSGANVLTF.

This sequence joins TRBV4-2 and TRBJ1-1, with D perhaps matching TRBD1 (6 bases). Germline CDR1 reads LGHNA; CDR2 reads YNFKEQ. The V gene lost 4 bases and the J gene lost 5 bases, with 11 bases spanning the gap. The CDR3 runs to 13 residues. The CDR3 sequence: CASSLDRLTEAFF. The CDR3 DNA is TGTGCCAGCAGCCTCGACAGGCTAACTGAAGCTTTCTTT.

This clone was detected only a few times. The rearrangement links TRBV7-3 to TRBJ1-1; D is ambiguous. Trimming removed 1 base at V and 1 base at J, with 10 bases between. This CDR3 region has 15 residues. The germline CDR1 and CDR2 sequences are SGHTA and FQGTGA. The CDR3 coding sequence is TGTGCCAGCAGCTTAAATGGAGGTGGGAACACTGAAGCTTTCTTT. This codes for CASSLNGGGNTEAFF.

The genes are TRBV9 and TRBJ2-1; D gene uncertain. The CDR3 is 12 amino acids. Between the trimmed V and J ends, which lost 0 bases and 13 bases, there was a span of 11 bases. Germline V gene data show CDR1 as SGDLS and CDR2 as YYNGEE. The CDR3 loop is CASSVDTVGQFF. CDR3 coding DNA: TGTGCCAGCAGCGTAGATACAGTGGGACAGTTCTTC.

This clone has a handful of counts. V usage is TRBV11-2 and J usage is TRBJ2-7, with 7 bases aligning to TRBD1. Germline CDR1 SGHAT, CDR2 FQNNGV. This CDR3 comprises 14 residues. V gave up 2 bases and J gave up 5 bases; unmatched junction bases: 6. CDR3: CASSLRQGVDEQYF. For the CDR3, the DNA is TGTGCCAGCAGCTTACGGCAGGGGGTGGACGAGCAGTACTTC.

J is TRBJ2-5 and V is TRBV6-5, with a tentative D call TRBD2 (5 bases). The CDR3 is 14 amino acids. In germline, CDR1 is MNHEY, CDR2 SVGAGI. V lost 7 bases and J 7 bases, leaving 19 bases between the germline ends. CDR3 amino acids: CASTADSEGMTQYF. CDR3 DNA: TGTGCCAGCACGGCCGACTCTGAGGGTATGACCCAGTACTTC.

This clone was recorded a few times. V usage is TRBV30 and J usage is TRBJ2-7; D not certain. CDR3 length: 14 amino acids. Germline V gives CDR1 GTSNPN, CDR2 SVGIG (reference sequence). The ends were cut back, 5 bases at V and 1 base at J, with 15 bases in the middle. CDR3 coding DNA: TGTGCCTGGGGTCACCACGGAGCGTCCTACGAGCAGTACTTC. It is translated as CAWGHHGASYEQYF.

The chain links TRBV5-6 to TRBJ1-1; D gene ambiguous. Looked up from germline, CDR1 is SGHDT and CDR2 is YYEEEE. V was cut by 0 bases and J by 1 base, with 10 bases left in between. The CDR3 covers 15 residues. CDR3: CASSLGPGENTEAFF. The CDR3 DNA sequence: TGTGCCAGCAGCTTGGGGCCGGGTGAGAACACTGAAGCTTTCTTT. The entire variable domain, with the rest obtained from reference TRBV5-6 and TRBJ1-1, is as follows: DAGVTQSPTHLIKTRGQQVTLRCSPKSGHDTVSWYQQALGQGPQFIFQYYEEEERQRGNFPDRFSGHQFPNYSSELNVNALLLGDSALYLCASSLGPGENTEAFFGQGTRLTVV.

V gene TRBV30 combines with J gene TRBJ1-5, with 7 positions matching TRBD1. V was clipped by 5 bases and J by 6 bases; unmatched bases: 7. Germline values: CDR1 GTSNPN, CDR2 SVGIG (reference sequence). CDR3 length equals 13 residues. This CDR3 is CAWSGGGVQPQHF. The CDR3 DNA is TGTGCCTGGTCAGGGGGTGGGGTTCAGCCCCAGCATTTT.

The chain couples TRBV11-2 to TRBJ2-6; tentative D call: TRBD1 (6 bases). CDR1 and CDR2 from the germline V gene are SGHAT and FQNNGV. V was trimmed by 5 bases and J by 2 bases, leaving 10 bases between them. The CDR3 covers 15 residues. CDR3 residues: CASSPTGPGANVLTF. The CDR3 nucleotides are TGTGCCAGCAGCCCAACAGGGCCTGGGGCCAACGTCCTGACTTTC.

The chain links TRBV5-6 to TRBJ2-7; a weak D match, TRBD2 (5 bases). The CDR3 spans 13 residues. The ends were cut back, 3 bases at V and 3 bases at J, with 10 bases in the middle. Germline V gene lookup returns CDR1 SGHDT and CDR2 YYEEEE. This CDR3 is CASSYGLLYEQYF. CDR3 DNA: TGTGCCAGCAGCTACGGACTTCTCTACGAGCAGTACTTC. Full variable domain (missing parts from reference TRBV5-6 and TRBJ2-7): DAGVTQSPTHLIKTRGQQVTLRCSPKSGHDTVSWYQQALGQGPQFIFQYYEEEERQRGNFPDRFSGHQFPNYSSELNVNALLLGDSALYLCASSYGLLYEQYFGPGTRLTVT.

This rearrangement joins TRBV7-2 to TRBJ2-6, with D unclear. Trimming left V 5 bases short and J 4 bases short, with 12 bases between. The CDR3 length is 15 residues. Germline-derived CDR1 and CDR2 are SGHTA and FQGNSA. The CDR3 spells CASSPPMSGANVLTF. The CDR3 nucleotides are TGTGCCAGCAGCCCACCAATGTCGGGGGCCAACGTCCTGACTTTC.

This clone turned up a few times. The rearrangement joins TRBV9 to TRBJ2-7; possibly TRBD2 for D (5 bases). The CDR3 is 16 residues long. The germline V gene encodes CDR1 SGDLS and CDR2 YYNGEE. The ends were cut back, 1 base at V and 5 bases at J, with 19 bases in the middle. Here the CDR3 DNA reads TGTGCCAGCAGCGTAAACCGGGAACCGTCGCTCCACGAGCAGTACTTC. It specifies CASSVNREPSLHEQYF.

The chain carries TRBV5-6 and TRBJ2-7; the D gene could be TRBD1 or TRBD2 (6 bases each). Germline V gene lookup returns CDR1 SGHDT and CDR2 YYEEEE. The ends were cut back, 2 bases at V and 6 bases at J, with 12 bases in the middle. The CDR3 length is 13 residues. The DNA for the CDR3 is TGTGCCAGCAGCTTTCCTAGGGGGGTCGAGCAGTACTTC. Translating gives CASSFPRGVEQYF. Supplemented by reference TRBV5-6 and TRBJ2-7, the full variable domain reads DAGVTQSPTHLIKTRGQQVTLRCSPKSGHDTVSWYQQALGQGPQFIFQYYEEEERQRGNFPDRFSGHQFPNYSSELNVNALLLGDSALYLCASSFPRGVEQYFGPGTRLTVT.

V usage is TRBV7-9 and J usage is TRBJ2-7, with D tentatively TRBD1 (6 bases). CDR1 SEHNR and CDR2 FQNEAQ come from the germline V gene (reference sequence). With 2 bases removed from V and 2 bases from J, the gap between germline ends came to 10 bases. CDR3 length equals 14 residues. CDR3 loop: CASSLYGGAYEQYF. The CDR3 coding sequence is TGTGCCAGCAGCTTATATGGGGGCGCCTACGAGCAGTACTTC. Complete variable domain (other parts from reference TRBV7-9 and TRBJ2-7): DTGVSQNPRHKITKRGQNVTFRCDPISEHNRLYWYRQTLGQGPEFLTYFQNEAQLEKSRLLSDRFSAERPKGSFSTLEIQRTEQGDSAMYLCASSLYGGAYEQYFGPGTRLTVT.

This clone was detected once. The chain joins TRBV11-2 to TRBJ2-3; D uncertain. The V gene's germline CDR1 is SGHAT and CDR2 FQNNGV. The CDR3 is made up of 14 amino acids. V was cut by 5 bases and J by 6 bases, with 15 bases left in between. The CDR3 region has the DNA TGTGCCAGCAGCGACGAAGGACGAGGCGATACGCAGTATTTT. Protein: CASSDEGRGDTQYF.